Listed below are T cell receptor beta chains from one sample, sequenced in a study of blood T cell repertoires in COVID-19. The protocol was immunoSEQ multiplex PCR, while the TCRdb copy is restricted to in-frame clones and leaves out a portion. The repertoire has a few hundred thousand clones, more than 85% of them found once; the top ten carry about 0.86%. The material sequenced was PBMCs or T cells enriched from blood (not recorded which). These receptors were obtained from a middle-aged woman who had been exposed to COVID-19. The CDR3 runs from the conserved cysteine through the conserved F or W. A D gene is named only where the DNA matches it firmly. Clone size, where shown, is once, few, many, or a class for clones that have expanded.

D gene: -
clone size: -
V gene: TRBV2
J gene: TRBJ2-7
CDR3 protein: CASSDKLSLYF
CDR3 DNA: TGTGCCAGCAGTGATAAGCTCTCATTGTACTTC

D gene: TRBD1
clone size: -
V gene: TRBV6-6
J gene: TRBJ1-4
CDR3 protein: CASNPRGPEEKLFF
CDR3 DNA: TGTGCCAGCAACCCTAGGGGGCCGGAAGAAAAACTGTTTTTT

D gene: -
clone size: -
V gene: TRBV19
J gene: TRBJ1-4
CDR3 protein: CASSWEKGEKLFF
CDR3 DNA: TGTGCCAGTAGTTGGGAAAAGGGGGAAAAACTGTTTTTT

D gene: TRBD1
clone size: -
V gene: TRBV24-1
J gene: TRBJ1-2
CDR3 protein: CATGGGSYGYTF
CDR3 DNA: TGTGCCACAGGGGGCGGTAGCTATGGCTACACCTTC

D gene: -
clone size: once
V gene: TRBV12-3/TRBV12-4
J gene: TRBJ1-3
CDR3 protein: CASTLTGLHTIYF
CDR3 DNA: TGTGCCAGCACTCTCACAGGGCTACACACCATATATTTT

D gene: -
clone size: -
V gene: TRBV14
J gene: TRBJ1-6
CDR3 protein: CASSQDYPGTGPLHF
CDR3 DNA: TGTGCCAGCAGCCAAGATTACCCGGGCACAGGACCCCTCCACTTT

D gene: TRBD2
clone size: -
V gene: TRBV13
J gene: TRBJ2-3
CDR3 protein: CASSLGGGAGTDTQYF
CDR3 DNA: TGTGCCAGCAGCTTAGGCGGGGGGGCCGGCACAGATACGCAGTATTTT

D gene: -
clone size: -
V gene: TRBV7-3
J gene: TRBJ1-6
CDR3 protein: CASSTGFNNSPLHF
CDR3 DNA: TGTGCCAGCAGCACGGGATTTAATAATTCACCCCTCCACTTT

D gene: -
clone size: -
V gene: TRBV18
J gene: TRBJ1-1
CDR3 protein: CASSRTASNTEAFF
CDR3 DNA: TGTGCCAGCTCAAGGACAGCTAGTAACACTGAAGCTTTCTTT

D gene: -
clone size: once
V gene: TRBV2
J gene: TRBJ1-5
CDR3 protein: CASSPGRRDQPQHF
CDR3 DNA: TGTGCCAGCAGTCCGGGAAGGAGAGATCAGCCCCAGCATTTT